Below, 22 T cell receptor beta chains from the same sample are listed, as sequenced in a study of blood T cell repertoires in COVID-19. The table came from immunoSEQ multiplex PCR; TCRdb's copy has only in-frame clones and leaves some out. The sample yields fewer than 350,000 clones, more than 70% seen once. What was sequenced was PBMCs or T cells enriched from blood (not recorded which). Receptors were obtained from a woman aged 25 to 39 who had been exposed to COVID-19.

The chain recombines TRBV12-3 or TRBV12-4 with TRBJ1-6, with unresolved D. The CDR3 length is 13 residues. Deletions cut 4 bases from V and 5 bases from J, with 6 bases between. CDR3 DNA: TGTGCCAGCAGTTCCCGTGATAATTCACCCCTCCACTTT. Its translation: CASSSRDNSPLHF.

This clone was observed once. This rearrangement joins TRBV30 to TRBJ1-1; possibly TRBD1 for D (6 bases). CDR1 GTSNPN and CDR2 SVGIG come from the germline V gene (reference sequence). V lost 1 base to trimming and J lost 1 base, with 13 bases between them. This CDR3 region has 15 residues. The DNA of the CDR3 is TGTGCCTGGAGTGCCCCGACAGGACCGAACACTGAAGCTTTCTTT. This sequence encodes CAWSAPTGPNTEAFF.

This clone occurred a few times. The rearrangement uses TRBV28 and TRBJ1-2, with 7 bases aligning to TRBD1. Germline V lookup: CDR1 MDHEN, CDR2 SYDVKM. This CDR3 comprises 16 residues. V was pared by 5 bases and J by 1 base, with 10 bases of the junction left unmatched. This CDR3 is CASSAKQGLDNYGYTF. CDR3 nucleotide sequence: TGTGCCAGCAGTGCGAAACAGGGGTTAGATAACTATGGCTACACCTTC.

The CDR3 DNA follows: TGTGCCAGCAGTCGGACAGGGGGGAGCGACAATGAGCAGTTCTTC. Its protein product is CASSRTGGSDNEQFF. This chain links TRBV5-6 with TRBJ2-1, with 10 bases fitting TRBD1. The CDR3 is 15 amino acids. Losses at the gene ends were 5 bases for V and 5 bases for J; bases not matched to a gene: 7. Germline CDR1 and CDR2: SGHDT and YYEEEE.

The V and J genes are TRBV28 and TRBJ1-1, with 9 positions matching TRBD1. With V trimmed by 6 bases and J by 2 bases, 10 bases remained unmatched. Germline V gene sequence: CDR1 MDHEN, CDR2 SYDVKM. The CDR3 length is 16 residues. CDR3 sequence reads: CASSPFKTGGNTEAFF. In DNA form, the CDR3 reads TGTGCCAGCAGCCCTTTTAAGACAGGGGGTAACACTGAAGCTTTCTTT. Using reference TRBV28 and TRBJ1-1 for the parts outside the CDR3, the full variable domain is DVKVTQSSRYLVKRTGEKVFLECVQDMDHENMFWYRQDPGLGLRLIYFSYDVKMKEKGDIPEGYSVSREKKERFSLILESASTNQTSMYLCASSPFKTGGNTEAFFGQGTRLTVV.

V is TRBV9 and J is TRBJ2-3, with no clear D. The CDR3 is 14 residues long. The germline V and J ends were trimmed by 0 bases and 4 bases, with 9 bases remaining between them. CDR1 is SGDLS, CDR2 YYNGEE, per germline. CDR3 sequence: CASSVEGRADTQYF. CDR3 nucleotides: TGTGCCAGCAGCGTAGAAGGCCGGGCAGATACGCAGTATTTT.

The chain recombines TRBV9 with TRBJ1-2; D unresolved. Germline V gene lookup returns CDR1 SGDLS and CDR2 YYNGEE. The V and J ends lost 4 bases and 3 bases respectively, with 25 bases between them. CDR3 size: 18 residues. The CDR3 DNA follows: TGTGCCAGCAGCCCCCCTGGAAGGTTGGCTGTCGGGGACTATGGCTACACCTTC. Protein: CASSPPGRLAVGDYGYTF.

This clone was counted once. This chain uses TRBV7-9 with TRBJ2-1, with no clear D. CDR3 length: 16 amino acids. The V end was cut by 5 bases, the J end by 0 bases, with 14 bases between. Germline V gene sequence: CDR1 SEHNR, CDR2 FQNEAQ (reference sequence). As DNA, the CDR3 is TGTGCCAGCAGCAAAATCGACTTGAGCTCCTACAATGAGCAGTTCTTC. As protein: CASSKIDLSSYNEQFF.

The chain uses TRBV5-4 and TRBJ2-1; 8 nucleotides align to TRBD1. The CDR3 is 17 residues long. V lost 0 bases to trimming and J lost 3 bases; unmatched junction nucleotides: 8. The germline gives CDR1 SGHNT, CDR2 YYREEE (reference sequence). This CDR3 reads CASSLGGDRGNYNEQFF. DNA for the CDR3: TGTGCCAGCAGCTTGGGAGGAGACAGGGGTAACTACAATGAGCAGTTCTTC.

The genes are TRBV9 and TRBJ1-5, with D possibly TRBD1 on 5 matching bases. This CDR3 is built from 15 residues. Per germline, CDR1 SGDLS and CDR2 YYNGEE. V dropped 0 bases and J dropped 5 bases, with 12 bases sitting between them. CDR3 DNA: TGTGCCAGCAGCGTAGGGGGCAGAAATTATCAGCCCCAGCATTTT. Translation: CASSVGGRNYQPQHF.

The V and J genes are TRBV18 and TRBJ2-3; TRBD1 matches 7 bases. The J segment lost 2 bases and the V segment lost 2 bases, leaving 4 bases of the junction unmatched. The CDR3 has 15 amino acids. Germline V gene data show CDR1 as KGHSH and CDR2 as LQKENI. The CDR3 DNA is TGTGCCAGCTCACCAGGACAGGCCTACACAGATACGCAGTATTTT. Translated: CASSPGQAYTDTQYF.

The V call is TRBV7-6, the J call TRBJ2-2, with D uncertain. The CDR3 extends over 14 amino acids. Trimming shortened V by 4 bases and J by 8 bases, and 14 bases separated the two germline ends. Germline CDR1 and CDR2: SGHVS and FNYEAQ. CDR3 DNA sequence: TGTGCCAGCAGCTCCCTCACCTCCAGGGGGGAGCTGTTTTTT. Translating gives CASSSLTSRGELFF.

The gene calls are TRBV5-1 and TRBJ1-4; D uncertain. Germline V gene sequence: CDR1 SGHRS, CDR2 YFSETQ. This CDR3 region has 16 residues. Trimming shortened V by 0 bases and J by 5 bases, and 14 bases separated the two germline ends. The CDR3 spells CASSLGPQSTNEKLFF. The CDR3 DNA follows: TGCGCCAGCAGCTTGGGCCCGCAATCTACCAATGAAAAACTGTTTTTT.

The chain employs TRBV29-1 and TRBJ1-1; tentative D call: TRBD1 (5 bases). The CDR3 is 13 amino acids. V was pared by 1 base and J by 4 bases, with 10 bases between. CDR1 and CDR2 (germline): SQVTM, ANQGSEA. The CDR3 DNA sequence: TGCAGCGTTGAAGGTCAGGGAAGCACTGAAGCTTTCTTT. Its translation is CSVEGQGSTEAFF.

The chain uses TRBV23-1 and TRBJ2-7; 7 bases are a match to TRBD1. TRBV23-1 is annotated as an ORF whose role is uncertain. The CDR3 totals 14 residues. Trimming took 2 bases from V and 3 from J; bases not matched to a gene: 4. CDR3 coding DNA: TGCGCCAGCAGTCAACGGACAGGAGACTACGAGCAGTACTTC. Translating gives CASSQRTGDYEQYF.

V and J are TRBV5-1 and TRBJ2-1; D is unresolved. This CDR3 has 13 residues. The V gene lost 0 bases and the J gene lost 6 bases, with 7 bases spanning the gap. In germline, CDR1 is SGHRS, CDR2 YFSETQ. The CDR3 reads CASSLATGNEQFF. In DNA, the CDR3 is TGCGCCAGCAGCTTGGCCACGGGCAATGAGCAGTTCTTC.

This chain uses TRBV3-1 (or the pseudogene TRBV3-2) with TRBJ2-7; 8 nucleotides line up with TRBD2. Germline trimming cut 7 bases from V and 0 bases from J; bases unmatched to any gene: 11. CDR3 length: 16 residues. Per the germline V gene, CDR1 is LGHDT and CDR2 is YNNKEL (reference sequence). The CDR3 DNA is TGTGCCAGCACCCGCCACCATGGGACTAGCTCCTACGAGCAGTACTTC. Its protein product is CASTRHHGTSSYEQYF.

The chain uses TRBV7-8 and TRBJ2-7; the D gene is possibly TRBD1 (6 bases). The V end lost 7 bases, the J end lost 3 bases, and 16 bases lay between the germline ends. CDR3 length: 14 residues. Germline CDR1 reads SGHVS; CDR2 reads FQNEAQ. CDR3 bases: TGTGCCAGCACCAGGGGTGGGGCGGGCTACGAGCAGTACTTC. This sequence encodes CASTRGGAGYEQYF.

The chain links TRBV19 to TRBJ2-7, with 7 bases fitting TRBD1. The ends lost 5 bases at V and 2 bases at J; junction bases unmatched: 3. The CDR3 has 13 residues. Germline CDR1 reads LNHDA; CDR2 reads SQIVND (reference sequence). The CDR3 is CASSVQGAYEQYF. CDR3 in DNA: TGTGCCAGTAGTGTTCAGGGGGCCTACGAGCAGTACTTC.

Of note for this clone: The same CDR3 also results from other DNA sequences found in this sample. The chain recombines TRBV19 with TRBJ2-5, with 11 bases identical to TRBD1. CDR3 size: 14 residues. CDR1 is LNHDA, CDR2 SQIVND, per germline (reference sequence). The V segment lost 1 base and the J segment 5 bases; nucleotides outside the gene matches: 0. The CDR3 DNA follows: TGTGCCAGTAGTATAGGGACAGGGGGCGAGACCCAGTACTTC. Translated, it gives CASSIGTGGETQYF.

The rearrangement joins TRBV19 to TRBJ2-7, with TRBD1 identical over 7 bases. Losses at the gene ends were 6 bases for V and 1 base for J; bases not matched to a gene: 3. The CDR3 totals 13 residues. Germline lookup yields CDR1 LNHDA and CDR2 SQIVND (reference sequence). The chain's CDR3 is CASRPGQSYEQYF. CDR3 sequence (DNA): TGTGCCAGTAGGCCGGGACAGTCCTACGAGCAGTACTTC.

The chain recombines TRBV10-3 with TRBJ1-4; maybe TRBD1 (5 bases). CDR3 size: 13 residues. V was cut by 6 bases and J by 4 bases, with 9 bases left in between. Germline values: CDR1 ENHRY, CDR2 SYGVKD. CDR3 amino acids: CAISGGGNEKLFF. DNA for the CDR3: TGTGCCATCAGCGGGGGTGGTAATGAAAAACTGTTTTTT.